This T cell receptor (beta chain) was observed in a study of blood T cell repertoires in COVID-19. Profiled with immunoSEQ multiplex PCR; TCRdb holds only in-frame clones, not every one. Altogether about 270,000 clones are present, approximately 84% being singletons, with the ten largest covering around 9.1%. Material: peripheral blood. The receptor was derived from a human donor in a cohort sampled during active COVID-19.

CDR3 in DNA: TGTGCCAGCAGTGAAAGGGCGGGGAGACCCTACGAGCAGTACTTC. Residues: CASSERAGRPYEQYF. J is TRBJ2-7 and V is TRBV2, with D possibly matching TRBD2 (6 bases). V lost 2 bases to trimming and J lost 2 bases, with 13 bases between them. CDR1 and CDR2 from the germline V gene are SNHLY and FYNNEI. The CDR3 is 15 amino acids.